The sequence of this T cell receptor beta chain was determined in a study of B cell selection in AIRE deficiency. The study, taken as a whole, reports: Patient Tconv and Treg cells showed healthy-like TCRBV usage, CDR3 length, diversity. Of 3,000 to 4,000 shared Treg TCRbeta sequences, 31.6% were healthy-donor-only and about 9% patient-only. Patient Tconv cells held roughly a third of Treg sequences shared by healthy donors.

Conventional CD4 T cells were sorted as CD4+CD127+ cells. Trimming took 1 base from V and 9 from J; bases not matched to a gene: 15. The CDR3 consists of 17 residues. CDR1 and CDR2 from the germline V gene are SGHRS and YFSETQ. Comments on this clone: Its specificity is not known.

Profiling relied on immunoSEQ multiplex PCR, and the TCRdb table lists in-frame clones only, not all of them. Among under 30,000 clones, about 96% were seen once, and the ten largest hold around 0.22%. Sequencing was done on a sample of CD4+CD127+ conventional T cells sorted from PBMCs. This sequence was found in a human donor in good health. This sequence joins TRBV5-1 and TRBJ2-1, with 8 positions matching TRBD1. CDR3 protein: CASSLKVQGEGSGEQFF. The CDR3 nucleotides read TGCGCCAGCAGCTTGAAGGTACAGGGGGAAGGCAGCGGTGAGCAGTTCTTC.